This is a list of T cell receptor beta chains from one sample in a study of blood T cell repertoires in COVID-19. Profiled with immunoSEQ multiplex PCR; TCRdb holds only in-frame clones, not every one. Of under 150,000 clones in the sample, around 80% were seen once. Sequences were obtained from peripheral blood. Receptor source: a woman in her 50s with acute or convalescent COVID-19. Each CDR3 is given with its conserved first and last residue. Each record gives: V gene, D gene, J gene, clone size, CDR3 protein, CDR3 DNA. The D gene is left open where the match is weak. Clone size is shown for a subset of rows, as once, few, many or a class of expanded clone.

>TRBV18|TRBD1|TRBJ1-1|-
CASSAGTGDTEAFF
TGTGCCAGCTCAGCTGGGACAGGGGACACTGAAGCTTTCTTT
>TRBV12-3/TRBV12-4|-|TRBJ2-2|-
CASSQDWTGELFF
TGTGCCAGCAGTCAAGACTGGACCGGGGAGCTGTTTTTT
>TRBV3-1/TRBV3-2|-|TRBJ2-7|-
CASSPRGAGALEQYF
TGTGCCAGCAGCCCCCGGGGGGCGGGGGCCCTCGAGCAGTACTTC
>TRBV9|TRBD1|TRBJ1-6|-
CASTGDSYSPLHF
TGTGCCAGCACCGGGGACAGTTATTCACCCCTCCACTTT
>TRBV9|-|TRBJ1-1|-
CASSVSGGIAEAFF
TGTGCCAGCAGCGTTAGTGGGGGGATAGCTGAAGCTTTCTTT
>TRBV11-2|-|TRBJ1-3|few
CASSLERSSGNTIYF
TGTGCCAGCAGCTTAGAACGGTCCTCTGGAAACACCATATATTTT
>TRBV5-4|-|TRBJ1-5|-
CASSQDNQPQHF
TGTGCCAGCTCCCAGGACAATCAGCCCCAGCATTTT
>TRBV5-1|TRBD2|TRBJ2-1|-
CASTSGETYNEQFF
TGCGCCAGCACTAGCGGGGAAACCTACAATGAGCAGTTCTTC
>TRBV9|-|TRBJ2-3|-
CASSVPSTDTQYF
TGTGCCAGCAGCGTCCCTAGCACAGATACGCAGTATTTT
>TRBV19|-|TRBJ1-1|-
CAAGGFTEAFF
TGTGCCGCCGGGGGTTTCACTGAAGCTTTCTTT
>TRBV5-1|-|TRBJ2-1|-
CASSLGQENEQFF
TGCGCCAGCAGCTTGGGACAGGAAAATGAGCAGTTCTTC
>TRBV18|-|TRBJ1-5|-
CASSPGGLQPQHF
TGTGCCAGCTCACCGGGAGGGCTTCAGCCCCAGCATTTT
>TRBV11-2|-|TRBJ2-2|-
CASGRGETGELFF
TGTGCCAGCGGGAGGGGGGAAACCGGGGAGCTGTTTTTT
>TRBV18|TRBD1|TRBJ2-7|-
CASSLGTGTYEQYF
TGTGCCAGCTCACTAGGGACAGGAACCTACGAGCAGTACTTC
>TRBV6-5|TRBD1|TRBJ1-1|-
CASSYARDSSTEAFF
TGTGCCAGCAGTTACGCGAGGGACAGTTCCACTGAAGCTTTCTTT
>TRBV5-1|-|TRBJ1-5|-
CASSPGGLLNQPQHF
TGCGCCAGCAGCCCGGGGGGGCTGCTCAATCAGCCCCAGCATTTT
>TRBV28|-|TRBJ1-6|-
CASRLQGGSLHF
TGTGCCAGCAGATTACAGGGCGGATCCCTCCACTTT
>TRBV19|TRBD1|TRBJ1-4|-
CASGDRVEKLFF
TGTGCCAGTGGCGACAGGGTTGAAAAACTGTTTTTT
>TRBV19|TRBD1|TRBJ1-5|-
CASKVRDRVIEPQHF
TGTGCCAGCAAGGTGCGGGACAGGGTAATCGAGCCCCAGCATTTT
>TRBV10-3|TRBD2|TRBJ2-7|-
CAISEPGTRRDEQYF
TGTGCCATCAGTGAGCCCGGGACTAGACGGGACGAGCAGTACTTC
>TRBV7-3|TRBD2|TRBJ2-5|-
CASGSGGPTETQYF
TGTGCCAGCGGATCGGGGGGTCCGACGGAGACCCAGTACTTC
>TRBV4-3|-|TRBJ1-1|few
CASSQEAWGPSEAFF
TGCGCCAGCAGCCAAGAGGCTTGGGGGCCGTCTGAAGCTTTCTTT
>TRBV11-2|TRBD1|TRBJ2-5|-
CASSLGQGGETQYF
TGTGCCAGCAGCTTAGGACAGGGGGGAGAGACCCAGTACTTC
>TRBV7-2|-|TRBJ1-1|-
CASSLARADKAFF
TGTGCCAGCAGCTTAGCGCGGGCGGATAAAGCTTTCTTT
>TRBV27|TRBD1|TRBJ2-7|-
CASRSWTGGDGNEQYF
TGTGCCAGCAGATCCTGGACAGGGGGCGATGGAAACGAGCAGTACTTC
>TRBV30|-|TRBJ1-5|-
CASQGSGQPQHF
TGTGCCTCTCAGGGATCGGGCCAGCCCCAGCATTTT
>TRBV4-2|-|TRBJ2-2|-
CASRRQEVDAGELFF
TGTGCCAGCAGGAGACAGGAAGTGGATGCCGGGGAGCTGTTTTTT
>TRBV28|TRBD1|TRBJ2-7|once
CASSPQGQTGTYEQYF
TGTGCCAGCAGTCCCCAGGGACAGACAGGAACCTACGAGCAGTACTTC
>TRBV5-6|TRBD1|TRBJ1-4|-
CASSAGTGKKKLFF
TGTGCCAGCAGCGCGGGGACAGGGAAAAAAAAACTGTTTTTT
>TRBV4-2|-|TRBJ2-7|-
CASSQDRSAHSYEQYF
TGTGCCAGCAGCCAAGACCGAAGCGCTCACTCCTACGAGCAGTACTTC
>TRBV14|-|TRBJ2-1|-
CASSLGAYNEQFF
TGTGCCAGCAGCCTAGGGGCATACAATGAGCAGTTCTTC
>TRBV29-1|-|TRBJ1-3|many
CSVLVGNTIYF
TGCAGCGTTTTAGTTGGAAACACCATATATTTT
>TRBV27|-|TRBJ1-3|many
CASSLSISSGNTIYF
TGTGCCAGCAGTTTATCTATCTCCTCTGGAAACACCATATATTTT
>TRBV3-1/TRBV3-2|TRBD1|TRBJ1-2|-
CASSPDRGAYGYTF
TGTGCCAGCAGCCCAGACAGGGGAGCCTATGGCTACACCTTC
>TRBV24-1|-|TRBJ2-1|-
CAVGAGTYNEQFF
TGTGCCGTTGGTGCGGGGACCTACAATGAGCAGTTCTTC
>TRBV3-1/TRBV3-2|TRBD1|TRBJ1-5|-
CASSQDPGTGGQPQHF
TGTGCCAGCAGCCAAGATCCGGGGACAGGGGGTCAGCCCCAGCATTTT
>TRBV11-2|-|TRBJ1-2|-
CASSYTTDLYGYTF
TGTGCCAGCAGCTATACGACAGATCTCTATGGCTACACCTTC
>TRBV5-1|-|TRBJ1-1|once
CASSLATGPNTEAFF
TGCGCCAGCAGCTTGGCCACAGGTCCGAACACTGAAGCTTTCTTT
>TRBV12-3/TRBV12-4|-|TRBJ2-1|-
CASSLGRNEQFF
TGTGCCAGCAGTTTGGGGCGCAATGAGCAGTTCTTC
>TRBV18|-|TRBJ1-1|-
CASSYARGDTEAFF
TGTGCCAGCTCCTATGCACGGGGGGACACTGAAGCTTTCTTT
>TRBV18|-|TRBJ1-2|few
CASSPGTKEIYGYTF
TGTGCCAGCTCACCTGGGACAAAGGAAATCTATGGCTACACCTTC
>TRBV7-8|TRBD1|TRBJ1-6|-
CASSLMRTGKSSYNSPLHF
TGTGCCAGCAGCTTAATGAGGACAGGGAAGAGCTCCTATAATTCACCCCTCCACTTT
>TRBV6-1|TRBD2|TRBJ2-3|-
CASSETAGPDTQYF
TGTGCCAGCAGTGAAACAGCGGGGCCGGATACGCAGTATTTT
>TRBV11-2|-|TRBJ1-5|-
CASSHERQPQHF
TGTGCCAGCAGCCACGAGAGGCAGCCCCAGCATTTT
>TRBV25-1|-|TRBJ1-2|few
CASSELGVSANYGYTF
TGTGCCAGCAGTGAATTGGGAGTGTCAGCTAACTATGGCTACACCTTC
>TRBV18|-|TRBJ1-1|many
CASSPRGTSMNTEAFF
TGTGCCAGCTCACCCCGCGGGACCTCTATGAACACTGAAGCTTTCTTT
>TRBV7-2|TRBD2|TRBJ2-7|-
CASSLAFRGGGEQYF
TGTGCCAGCAGCTTAGCGTTTCGCGGGGGGGGCGAGCAGTACTTC
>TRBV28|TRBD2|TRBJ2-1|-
CASSKLAGDINEQFF
TGTGCCAGCAGTAAACTAGCGGGAGACATCAATGAGCAGTTCTTC